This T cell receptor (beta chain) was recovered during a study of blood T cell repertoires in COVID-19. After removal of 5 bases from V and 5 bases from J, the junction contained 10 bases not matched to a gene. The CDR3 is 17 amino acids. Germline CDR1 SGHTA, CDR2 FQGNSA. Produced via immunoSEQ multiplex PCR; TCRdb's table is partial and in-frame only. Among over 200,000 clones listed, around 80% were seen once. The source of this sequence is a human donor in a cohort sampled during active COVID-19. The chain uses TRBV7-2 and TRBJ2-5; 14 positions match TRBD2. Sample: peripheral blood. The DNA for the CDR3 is TGTGCCAGCAGCGCACGACTAGCGGGAGGGTTCTCGGAGACCCAGTACTTC. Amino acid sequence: CASSARLAGGFSETQYF.